Listed below are T cell receptor beta chains from one sample, sequenced in a study of T cell repertoires in cytomegalovirus infection. In TCRdb, the reads were re-called with MiXCR into one record per CDR3 protein. The profile covers about 190,000 distinct CDR3 sequences, with roughly 30% appearing a single time and roughly 29% taken by the ten largest. The sample taken for sequencing was PBMCs. The origin of the receptors is a human donor in good health (CMV status not recorded). Some clones in this sample may be carry-over from other donors' samples. The CDR3 runs from the conserved cysteine through the conserved F or W. D genes are given only for firm matches. Size tells how often a clone was seen (once, few, many) or the class of an expanded clone, and some rows leave it out.

CDR3 length	clone size	V gene	D gene	J gene	CDR3 DNA	CDR3 protein
14	.	TRBV7-6	.	TRBJ1-1	TGTGCCAGCAGCTTAGGACGTAGGGGAACTGAAGCTTTCTTT	CASSLGRRGTEAFF
16	.	TRBV20-1	TRBD1	TRBJ1-1	TGCAGTGCTAGAGACGTACTTCAGGGGGCGTTAACTGAAGCTTTCTTT	CSARDVLQGALTEAFF
15	.	TRBV11-2	TRBD2	TRBJ2-3	TGTGCCAGCAGCTTCAGCGGGGGGGACACAGATACGCAGTATTTT	CASSFSGGDTDTQYF
16	.	TRBV12-3/TRBV12-4	.	TRBJ1-2	TGTGCCAGCAGTTTATCGGGGAAAGGGGCTAACTATGGCTACACCTTC	CASSLSGKGANYGYTF
14	few	TRBV11-3	.	TRBJ2-7	TGTGCCAGCAGCGCGTTCGGGTCATCCTACGAGCAGTACTTC	CASSAFGSSYEQYF
14	.	TRBV2	.	TRBJ1-5	TGTGCCAGCAGTGACAGGAATAGCAATCAGCCCCAGCATTTT	CASSDRNSNQPQHF
15	many	TRBV7-2	.	TRBJ2-1	TGTGCCAGCAGTTTCTGGGGGAGGGGGCAGGATGAGCAGTTCTTC	CASSFWGRGQDEQFF
14	.	TRBV5-6	.	TRBJ2-2	TGTGCCAGCAGCCTGGGGACATCCGACGGGGAGCTGTTTTTT	CASSLGTSDGELFF
14	.	TRBV7-2	.	TRBJ2-5	TGTGCCAGCAGCTCCGTCGCGGGCCAAGAGACCCAGTACTTC	CASSSVAGQETQYF
15	.	TRBV20-1	TRBD1	TRBJ2-7	TGCAGTACTAGAGATCCTAGGGGGCTAGGGTACGAGCAGTACTTC	CSTRDPRGLGYEQYF
11	few	TRBV7-2	.	TRBJ2-1	TGTGCCAGCAGTCTGGGACGGATCGGGTTCTTC	CASSLGRIGFF
14	few	TRBV2	TRBD1	TRBJ1-4	TGTGCCAGCACCGGGACAGCTCATAATGAAAAACTGTTTTTT	CASTGTAHNEKLFF
17	.	TRBV6-6	TRBD1	TRBJ1-6	TGTGCCAGCAGCCCACAGGGGCCGCAGGACTATAATTCACCCCTCCACTTT	CASSPQGPQDYNSPLHF
15	.	TRBV13	TRBD1	TRBJ2-1	TGTGCCAGCAGCTTATGCTTTTCCGCGACAGGGCGGCAGTTCTTC	CASSLCFSATGRQFF
13	few	TRBV5-5	.	TRBJ1-1	TGTGCCAGCAGCTTGGTCGGGTACGCTGAAGCTTTCTTT	CASSLVGYAEAFF
13	.	TRBV7-2	.	TRBJ2-1	TGTGCCAGCAGCCTACCATATTTGGATGAGCAGTTCTTC	CASSLPYLDEQFF
11	many	TRBV7-2	.	TRBJ2-7	TGTGCCAGCAGCTATACGGGGGAGCAGTACTTC	CASSYTGEQYF
13	.	TRBV29-1	.	TRBJ1-2	TGCAGTCACCCCCATAAAATCCGCTATGGCTACACCTTC	CSHPHKIRYGYTF
16	few	TRBV3-1	.	TRBJ1-2	TGTGCCAGCAGCCAAGAAGGGCACCCGTCAGTGGGTGGCTACACCTTC	CASSQEGHPSVGGYTF
13	.	TRBV10-3	.	TRBJ2-7	TGTGCCATCAGCGGTGAGGGGTACTACGAGCAGTACTTC	CAISGEGYYEQYF
13	few	TRBV11-2	.	TRBJ2-3	TGTGCCAGCAGCTTAGGGCTAGATCATACGCAGTATTTT	CASSLGLDHTQYF
15	.	TRBV6-5	TRBD1	TRBJ1-2	TGTGCCAGCAGTTACGACAGGGAAAGCGGCTATGGCTACACCTTC	CASSYDRESGYGYTF
13	few	TRBV7-8	.	TRBJ2-1	TGTGCCAGCAGCTTGGAGACCTACAATGAGCAGTTCTTC	CASSLETYNEQFF
13	once	TRBV7-3	.	TRBJ1-4	TGTGCCAGCAGCCCCGACCCGGAGGGAAAACTGTTTTTT	CASSPDPEGKLFF
14	few	TRBV27	.	TRBJ2-1	TGTGCCAGCAGTTACGACCGAGGATCCGATGAGCAGTTCTTC	CASSYDRGSDEQFF
11	.	TRBV20-1	.	TRBJ1-1	TGCAGTGCCAGCAGGGTTAATGAAGCTTTCTTT	CSASRVNEAFF
14	.	TRBV10-3	TRBD1	TRBJ1-6	TGTGCCATCAGTACAGACAGGGGGACTTCACCCCTCCACTTT	CAISTDRGTSPLHF
13	.	TRBV12-3/TRBV12-4	TRBD1	TRBJ1-1	TGTGCCCGCAGTCTAAACACAGGGGCTGAAGCTTTCTTT	CARSLNTGAEAFF
16	.	TRBV5-1	TRBD2	TRBJ2-1	TGCGCCAGCAGATTAGCGGGGGCCATAACCTACAATGAGCAGTTCTTC	CASRLAGAITYNEQFF
15	few	TRBV7-6	.	TRBJ1-1	TGTGCCAGCAGCCCTCCGGGGGGGGGTGGGACTGAAGCTTTCTTT	CASSPPGGGGTEAFF
14	once	TRBV19	TRBD1	TRBJ2-5	TGTGCCAGCAGGGACAGACGATTACAAGAGACCCAGTACTTC	CASRDRRLQETQYF
12	many	TRBV12-3/TRBV12-4	.	TRBJ1-2	TGTGCCAGCAGTGGCGGGCCGTATGGCTACACCTTC	CASSGGPYGYTF
18	few	TRBV2	TRBD2	TRBJ2-1	TGTGCCAGCAGTGAAAGGGGGGGACTAGCGGACTCCTACAATGAGCAGTTCTTC	CASSERGGLADSYNEQFF
15	.	TRBV6-6	.	TRBJ1-6	TGTGCCAGCAGCCCTGATTGGGACCATAATTCACCCCTCCACTTT	CASSPDWDHNSPLHF
13	few	TRBV12-3/TRBV12-4	.	TRBJ1-2	TGTGCCAGCAGTTTGGACTCCGGCGGTGGCTACACCTTC	CASSLDSGGGYTF
13	.	TRBV20-1	.	TRBJ1-5	TGCAGTGCTAGGCCAAGGGGGGGTCAGCCCCAGCATTTT	CSARPRGGQPQHF
14	once	TRBV2	.	TRBJ1-6	TGTGCCAGCAGAATTCCGGGGGCCGGTTCACCCCTCCACTTT	CASRIPGAGSPLHF
14	.	TRBV5-1	TRBD1	TRBJ1-6	TGCGCCAGCAGCCGGACAGGGTTTAATTCACCCCTCCACTTT	CASSRTGFNSPLHF
12	few	TRBV7-2	.	TRBJ1-2	TGTGCCAGCAGCTTTGGAGGCTATGGCTACACCTTC	CASSFGGYGYTF
15	many	TRBV7-8	TRBD1	TRBJ1-4	TGTGCCAGCAGCTCCGTCGGACAGGGTGGAGAAAAACTGTTTTTT	CASSSVGQGGEKLFF
13	.	TRBV20-1	.	TRBJ2-1	TGCAGTGCGAAGGAGACGGGACGGGGTGAGCAGTTCTTC	CSAKETGRGEQFF
14	.	TRBV7-9	.	TRBJ1-1	TGTGCCAGCAGCCCGGGGCTCGAGAAGACTGAAGCTTTCTTT	CASSPGLEKTEAFF
15	many	TRBV6-2/TRBV6-3	TRBD1	TRBJ1-1	TGTGCCAGCATGGGGACAGGTTTTTTGAACACTGAAGCTTTCTTT	CASMGTGFLNTEAFF
13	many	TRBV7-2	.	TRBJ2-7	TGTGCCAGCAGCTCAACAGGGAGTCTTAGACAGTACTTC	CASSSTGSLRQYF